A selection of T cell receptor beta chains follows, all from one sample in a study of hypomethylating agent response in myelodysplastic syndrome. Here immunoSEQ multiplex PCR was the method, and the copy in TCRdb shows in-frame clones only, minus some. The sample includes about 6,300 clones, about 82% seen only once; the top ten take 26%. Sequencing was performed on bone marrow, taken before or after starting hypomethylating agent treatment for myelodysplastic syndrome (not recorded which). The origin of the receptors is a human donor with myelodysplastic syndrome. Each CDR3 is given with its conserved first and last residue. Each record gives: J gene, CDR3 length, V gene, CDR3 protein.

TRBJ1-2 11 TRBV20-1 CSAQGWEGYTF
TRBJ2-7 17 TRBV7-6 CASSPSIRAGTGYEQYF
TRBJ2-3 17 TRBV4-2 CASSQAFGLGAVDTQYF
TRBJ2-7 11 TRBV25-1 CASSATYEQYF
TRBJ1-5 14 TRBV5-1 CASSLSPLNQPQHF
TRBJ2-7 14 TRBV27 CASSIGTGSYEQYF
TRBJ1-3 13 TRBV29-1 CSARTGGGNTIYF
TRBJ1-1 14 TRBV9 CASSVGGVRTEAFF
NA 17 TRBV10-2 CASRTGGAGGVAYEQYF
TRBJ1-2 18 TRBV27 CASSSTLPWGTGTYGYTF